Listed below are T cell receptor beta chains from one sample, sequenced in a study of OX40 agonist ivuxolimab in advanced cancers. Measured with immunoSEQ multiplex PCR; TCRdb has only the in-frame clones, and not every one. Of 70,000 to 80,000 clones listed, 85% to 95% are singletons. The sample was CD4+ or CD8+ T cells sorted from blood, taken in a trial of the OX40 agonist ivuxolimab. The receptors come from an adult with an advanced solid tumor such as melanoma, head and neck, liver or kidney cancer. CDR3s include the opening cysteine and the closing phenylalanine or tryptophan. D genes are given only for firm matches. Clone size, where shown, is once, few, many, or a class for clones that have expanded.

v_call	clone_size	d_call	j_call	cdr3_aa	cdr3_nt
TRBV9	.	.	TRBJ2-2	CASGLWGTINTGELFF	TGTGCCAGCGGCCTGTGGGGGACGATTAACACCGGGGAGCTGTTTTTT
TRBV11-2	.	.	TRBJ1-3	CASSLGHAGPDTIYF	TGTGCCAGCAGCTTAGGCCACGCGGGTCCGGACACCATATATTTT
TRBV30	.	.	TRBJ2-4	CAWSLGGGGAIQYF	TGTGCCTGGAGCCTCGGAGGGGGGGGAGCCATTCAGTACTTC
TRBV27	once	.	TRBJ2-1	CASSFGPGKNEQFF	TGTGCCAGCAGTTTCGGCCCCGGTAAGAATGAGCAGTTCTTC
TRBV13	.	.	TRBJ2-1	CASSLVGENEQFF	TGTGCCAGCAGCTTAGTTGGCGAGAATGAGCAGTTCTTC
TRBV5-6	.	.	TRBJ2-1	CASRPSVGGRENEQFF	TGTGCCAGCAGACCCTCAGTGGGGGGGCGTGAGAATGAGCAGTTCTTC
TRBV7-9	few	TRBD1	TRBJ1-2	CASSGDSLFGYTF	TGTGCCAGCAGCGGGGACAGCCTTTTTGGCTACACCTTC
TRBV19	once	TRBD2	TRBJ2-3	CASSPRLAGVGDTQYF	TGTGCCAGTAGTCCCCGACTAGCGGGGGTAGGAGATACGCAGTATTTT
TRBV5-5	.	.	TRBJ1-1	CASSPQGANMNTEAFF	TGTGCCAGCAGCCCTCAGGGAGCGAATATGAACACTGAAGCTTTCTTT
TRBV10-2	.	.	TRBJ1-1	CASGQLNTEAFF	TGCGCCAGCGGGCAGTTGAACACTGAAGCTTTCTTT
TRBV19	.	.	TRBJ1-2	CASSMAESFYGYTF	TGTGCCAGTAGTATGGCGGAGAGCTTCTATGGCTACACCTTC
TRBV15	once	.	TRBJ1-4	CATSSEAFTTNEKLFF	TGTGCCACCAGCAGCGAAGCCTTCACAACTAATGAAAAACTGTTTTTT
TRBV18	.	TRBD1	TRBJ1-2	CASSPVRDRPNYGYTF	TGTGCCAGCTCACCAGTCCGGGACAGACCGAACTATGGCTACACCTTC
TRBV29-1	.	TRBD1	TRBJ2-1	CSVEGRDRGQDEQFF	TGCAGCGTTGAGGGCCGGGACAGGGGACAAGATGAGCAGTTCTTC
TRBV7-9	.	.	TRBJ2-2	CASSPPIPNRANTGELFF	TGTGCCAGCAGCCCGCCTATCCCCAACAGGGCTAACACCGGGGAGCTGTTTTTT
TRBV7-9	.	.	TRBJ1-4	CASSRRQIFATNEKLFF	TGTGCCAGCAGCCGTCGACAGATTTTTGCAACTAATGAAAAACTGTTTTTT
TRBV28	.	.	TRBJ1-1	CASSSHRVLDTEAFF	TGTGCCAGCAGTTCCCACAGGGTTTTGGACACTGAAGCTTTCTTT
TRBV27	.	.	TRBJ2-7	CASSLRGGSAYEQYF	TGTGCCAGCAGTTTAAGGGGGGGTTCTGCCTACGAGCAGTACTTC
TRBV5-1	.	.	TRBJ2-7	CASSFGQGSYEQYF	TGCGCCAGCAGCTTTGGGCAGGGCTCCTACGAGCAGTACTTC
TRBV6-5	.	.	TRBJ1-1	CASSPRWGEAFF	TGTGCCAGCAGTCCCCGTTGGGGTGAAGCTTTCTTT
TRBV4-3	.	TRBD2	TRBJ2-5	CASSQEGEGETQYF	TGCGCCAGCAGCCAAGAAGGGGAGGGGGAGACCCAGTACTTC
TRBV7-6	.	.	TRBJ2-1	CASSLESRSSYNEQFF	TGTGCCAGCAGCTTAGAGTCAAGGAGCTCCTACAATGAGCAGTTCTTC
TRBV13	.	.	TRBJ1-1	CASSRSDGEAFF	TGTGCCAGCAGCCGAAGCGACGGTGAAGCTTTCTTT
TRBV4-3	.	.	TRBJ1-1	CASSQSRGYTEAFF	TGCGCCAGCAGCCAGAGCAGGGGATACACTGAAGCTTTCTTT
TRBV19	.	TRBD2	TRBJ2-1	CASSTPWGGNEQFF	TGTGCCAGTAGTACCCCATGGGGGGGGAATGAGCAGTTCTTC
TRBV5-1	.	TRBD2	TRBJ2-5	CASSIGTSGTQETQYF	TGCGCCAGCAGCATCGGGACTAGCGGGACTCAAGAGACCCAGTACTTC
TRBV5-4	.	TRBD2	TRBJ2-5	CASSLGPSGGEETQYF	TGTGCCAGCAGCTTGGGCCCTAGCGGGGGGGAAGAGACCCAGTACTTC
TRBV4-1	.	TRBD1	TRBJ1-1	CASSQVLGGPDTEAFF	TGCGCCAGCAGCCAGGTACTAGGGGGCCCCGACACTGAAGCTTTCTTT